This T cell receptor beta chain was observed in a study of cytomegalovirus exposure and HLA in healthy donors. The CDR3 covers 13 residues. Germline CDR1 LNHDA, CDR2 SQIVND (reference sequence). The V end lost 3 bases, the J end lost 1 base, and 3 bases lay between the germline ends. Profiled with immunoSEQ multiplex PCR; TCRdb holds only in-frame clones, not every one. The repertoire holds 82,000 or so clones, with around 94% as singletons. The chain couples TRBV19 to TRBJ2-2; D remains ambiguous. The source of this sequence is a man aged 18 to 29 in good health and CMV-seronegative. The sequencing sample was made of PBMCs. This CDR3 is CASSIVNTGELFF. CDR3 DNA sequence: TGTGCCAGTAGTATCGTGAACACCGGGGAGCTGTTTTTT.